The clone carrying this T cell receptor (beta chain) is large by share. These data originate in a study of Graves' ophthalmopathy and Graves' hyperthyroidism. RNA transcripts were the source from which TCR beta CDR3 regions were amplified. HTBI primers were employed in first-round RT-PCR, then a second-round multiplex PCR followed. Via MiXCR, TCRdb re-called the multiplex PCR reads, giving one row per CDR3 protein. The sample has 35,000 to 50,000 distinct CDR3 sequences; 50% are singletons. The CDR3 runs to 16 residues. V was cut by 6 bases and J by 7 bases, with 21 bases left in between. In germline, CDR1 is SGHVS, CDR2 FNYEAQ.

This receptor was identified in an adult woman with stable Graves' hyperthyroidism. J is TRBJ2-2 and V is TRBV7-6, with D possibly being TRBD1 (6 bases). Sequencing was done on a sample of peripheral blood. The CDR3 region has the DNA TGTGCCAGCAGTTACAGGGTTGAGGGGCGCATCGGGGAGCTGTTTTTT. It specifies CASSYRVEGRIGELFF.